This T cell receptor beta chain was retrieved from a study of cytomegalovirus exposure and HLA in healthy donors. Germline-derived CDR1 and CDR2 are SNHLY and FYNNEI. This CDR3 contains 16 residues. V gave up 2 bases and J gave up 5 bases; unmatched junction bases: 6. Concerning this clone itself: No antigen is known for it.

General study points: A later examination showed that TCR association rates differed by HLA locus, with DRB1 most and HLA-C fewest.

Both 60 Vbeta primers and 13 Jbeta primers went into the PCR. Only in-frame clones appear in the TCRdb table, and some are missing; sequencing was by immunoSEQ multiplex PCR. This table holds some 130,000 clones, roughly 80% found once. This chain links TRBV2 with TRBJ2-5; 12 bases match TRBD2. This TCR was recovered from a female donor in good health and CMV-seronegative. The specimen was PBMCs. CDR3 sequence reads: CASSELASGRGETQYF. The CDR3 DNA sequence: TGTGCCAGCAGTGAACTGGCTAGCGGGAGGGGGGAGACCCAGTACTTC.